A single sample is the source of the 23 T cell receptor beta chains below, sequenced in a study of T cell repertoires in cytomegalovirus infection. No antigen is known for these receptors. One entry per CDR3 protein results from TCRdb running MiXCR on the reads. The sample consists of under 300,000 distinct CDR3 sequences, approximately 22% of them appearing once. Material: cultured PBMCs, obtained from culture after CMV antigen stimulation. These receptor sequences come from a human donor in good health (CMV status not recorded). Some clones in this sample may be carry-over from other donors' samples.

This clonotype has just a few counts. This rearrangement joins TRBV15 to TRBJ2-1, with D maybe TRBD2 (7 bases). Germline assignment: CDR1 LNHNV and CDR2 YYDKDF (reference sequence). V was pared by 0 bases and J by 9 bases, with 12 bases between. The CDR3 is made up of 14 amino acids. In DNA form, the CDR3 reads TGTGCCACCAGCAGAGATCGGGGGGCGAGTGAGCAGTTCTTC. It translates to CATSRDRGASEQFF.

Note on this clonotype: This may be a read error: a much more frequent sequence differs by one nucleotide. This chain joins TRBV7-2 and TRBJ1-4, with 9 bases lining up with TRBD1. The CDR3 loop spans 16 amino acids. The germline gives CDR1 SGHTA, CDR2 FQGNSA. The CDR3 DNA sequence: TGTGCCAGCAGCCTCTCCCTCGGACAGGGGACTGAAAAACTGTCTTTT. It encodes CASSLSLGQGTEKLSF.

The chain is built from TRBV7-2 and TRBJ2-7; 7 bases align to TRBD1. The germline gives CDR1 SGHTA, CDR2 FQGNSA. The CDR3 runs to 15 residues. Trimming removed 1 base from V and 7 bases from J; junction bases left unmatched: 10. The CDR3, as DNA: TGTGCCAGCAGCTTAGTACTCAGGGACAGCCGGGAGCAGTACTTC. This gives the protein CASSLVLRDSREQYF.

The CDR3, as DNA: TGTGCCAGCAGCTTACCCCCCGGGACTTCTGAAGAGCAGTACTTC. As protein: CASSLPPGTSEEQYF. The chain employs TRBV7-8 and TRBJ2-7; possible D gene TRBD2, 6 bases. Germline assignment: CDR1 SGHVS and CDR2 FQNEAQ. The CDR3 covers 15 residues. The ends were cut back, 2 bases at V and 7 bases at J, with 18 bases in the middle.

A remark on this clonotype: Its ends do not fully match the called genes, so a read error is possible. J is TRBJ2-2 and V is TRBV29-1; weak D call: TRBD2 (6 bases). Germline CDR1 reads SQVTM; CDR2 reads ANQGSEA. CDR3 length equals 12 residues. The CDR3 loop reads CSVRGSGGELVF. Written as DNA, the CDR3 is TGCAGCGTTCGGGGGAGTGGCGGGGAGCTGGTTTTT.

The chain joins TRBV7-2 to TRBJ2-3, with 8 bases matching TRBD2. V trimming: 0 bases; J trimming: 1 base; junction bases outside the gene matches: 3. This CDR3 contains 16 residues. CDR1 and CDR2 from the germline V gene are SGHTA and FQGNSA. The chain's CDR3 is CASSLASGIGTDTQYF. The CDR3 DNA reads as TGTGCCAGCAGCTTAGCTAGCGGGATAGGCACAGATACGCAGTATTTT.

V is TRBV10-3 and J is TRBJ1-5; unclear D gene. The length of the CDR3 is 14 residues. The V gene's germline CDR1 is ENHRY and CDR2 SYGVKD. Trimming removed 2 bases from V and 6 bases from J, with 11 bases in between. The CDR3 region is CAISEAVGSQPQHF. CDR3 DNA: TGTGCCATCAGTGAGGCAGTAGGTAGTCAGCCCCAGCATTTT.

This clonotype was counted ten times or more. The chain recombines TRBV20-1 with TRBJ1-5; D may be TRBD1 (5 bases). V was trimmed by 3 bases and J by 0 bases, leaving 12 bases between them. CDR1 DFQATT and CDR2 SNEGSKA come from the germline V gene (reference sequence). The CDR3 length is 15 residues. Here the CDR3 reads CSARQGTLSNQPQHF. The CDR3 DNA follows: TGCAGTGCTAGGCAGGGAACCCTTAGCAATCAGCCCCAGCATTTT.

This clonotype came up a few times. The chain combines TRBV20-1 with TRBJ1-2; 7 positions match TRBD1. CDR1 DFQATT and CDR2 SNEGSKA come from the germline V gene (reference sequence). V was clipped by 2 bases and J by 2 bases; unmatched bases: 5. The CDR3 contains 14 residues. CDR3 in DNA: TGCAGTGCTAGACTTCCGGACAGGAACTATGGCTACACCTTC. It yields the protein CSARLPDRNYGYTF.

A note on this clonotype: An end of the junction differs from the germline gene, which may be a read error. The chain uses TRBV12-3 or TRBV12-4 and TRBJ2-6, with D tentatively TRBD1 (5 bases). The CDR3 totals 15 residues. The CDR3 coding sequence is TGTGCCAGCACTTTAAGGGGTCCTGGGGCCAACGTCCTGACTTTC. Translation gives CASTLRGPGANVLTF.

This clonotype was counted many times. The chain carries TRBV7-6 and TRBJ2-3; D is perhaps TRBD2 (5 bases). V was clipped by 5 bases and J by 2 bases, with 11 bases between them. This CDR3 is built from 14 residues. The germline V gene has CDR1 SGHVS and CDR2 FNYEAQ. The CDR3 spells CASSRGGPTDTQYF. The CDR3 DNA reads TGTGCCAGCAGCCGCGGAGGCCCCACAGATACGCAGTATTTT.

The chain is built from TRBV28 and TRBJ2-3, with 7 bases that match TRBD1. CDR3 size: 15 residues. Germline V lookup: CDR1 MDHEN, CDR2 SYDVKM. V lost 6 bases to trimming and J lost 0 bases; unmatched junction nucleotides: 6. This CDR3 reads CASSPGGPSTDTQYF. The CDR3 DNA reads as TGTGCCAGCAGCCCAGGGGGTCCTAGCACAGATACGCAGTATTTT.

This clonotype was seen a handful of times. The chain uses TRBV5-6 and TRBJ2-5; 9 bases are a match to TRBD2. Germline V CDR1 and CDR2: SGHDT, YYEEEE. CDR3 length equals 14 residues. V shed 4 bases, J shed 2 bases, and the junction held 3 bases outside the gene matches. In DNA form, the CDR3 reads TGTGCCAGCAGCGCAGCGGGAGGACAAGAGACCCAGTACTTC. This translates into CASSAAGGQETQYF.

In its sample, this clonotype was seen many times. This chain joins TRBV7-2 and TRBJ1-1; 7 bases line up with TRBD1. V shed 3 bases, J shed 5 bases, and the junction held 3 bases outside the gene matches. Germline CDR1 is SGHTA and CDR2 is FQGNSA. The CDR3 contains 13 residues. The CDR3 loop reads CASSFPTGTEAFF. The CDR3 nucleotides are TGTGCCAGCAGCTTCCCGACAGGGACTGAAGCTTTCTTT.

The chain is built from TRBV29-1 and TRBJ1-1; D remains ambiguous. The V gene lost 5 bases and the J gene lost 3 bases, with 7 bases spanning the gap. The CDR3 runs 11 residues. Germline lookup yields CDR1 SQVTM and CDR2 ANQGSEA. The CDR3 sequence is CSVLSHTEAFF. The CDR3 DNA follows: TGCAGCGTTTTAAGTCACACTGAAGCTTTCTTT.

This sequence joins TRBV6-2 or TRBV6-3 and TRBJ1-5; TRBD1 matches 7 bases. This CDR3 contains 15 residues. Germline V gives CDR1 MNHEY, CDR2 SVGEGT. Germline trimming cut 6 bases from V and 0 bases from J; bases unmatched to any gene: 5. Here the CDR3 DNA reads TGTGCCAGCAGAAGACAGGGCGGTAGCAATCAGCCCCAGCATTTT. It specifies CASRRQGGSNQPQHF.

This clonotype was seen ten or more times. The chain has TRBV7-2 and TRBJ1-1, with 9 bases fitting TRBD1. V dropped 5 bases and J dropped 5; count of bases not matched to a gene: 6. This CDR3 contains 14 residues. Looked up from germline, CDR1 is SGHTA and CDR2 is FQGNSA. The CDR3 region has the DNA TGTGCCAGCAGCAAGCGACAGGGGGGTACTGAAGCTTTCTTT. This encodes CASSKRQGGTEAFF. The full variable domain, completed using reference TRBV7-2 and TRBJ1-1, is GAGVSQSPSNKVTEKGKDVELRCDPISGHTALYWYRQSLGQGLEFLIYFQGNSAPDKSGLPSDRFSAERTGGSVSTLTIQRTQQEDSAVYLCASSKRQGGTEAFFGQGTRLTVV.

This clonotype was seen ten or more times. The gene calls are TRBV6-1 and TRBJ2-7; TRBD2 agrees at 9 bases. The CDR3 runs 16 residues. V shed 2 bases, J shed 4 bases, and the junction held 9 bases outside the gene matches. Germline V gives CDR1 MNHNS, CDR2 SASEGT. The DNA of the CDR3 is TGTGCCAGCAGTGAATCCACCGGGACTAGCCAGTACGAGCAGTACGTC. This translates into CASSESTGTSQYEQYV.

This clonotype has a count of ten or more. The gene calls are TRBV7-9 and TRBJ2-1; D is unresolved. The germline V gene encodes CDR1 SEHNR and CDR2 FQNEAQ (reference sequence). V shed 0 bases and J shed 12 bases, with 9 bases lying between them. The length of the CDR3 is 12 residues. The CDR3 sequence is CASSLAGYGQFF. CDR3 nucleotide sequence: TGTGCCAGCAGCTTAGCTGGTTATGGGCAGTTCTTC.

This chain connects TRBV19 to TRBJ2-1; 12 positions agree with TRBD2. CDR1 is LNHDA and CDR2 is SQIVND in the germline V gene (reference sequence). The trim removed 3 bases at V and 3 bases at J, leaving 9 bases unmatched. The CDR3 is 18 amino acids. CDR3 sequence reads: CASSILTSGRSRYNEQFF. The CDR3, as DNA: TGTGCCAGTAGTATCCTAACTAGCGGGAGGTCCCGCTACAATGAGCAGTTCTTC.

In its sample, this clonotype was seen a few times. This chain joins TRBV5-1 and TRBJ1-2; D is unresolved. Germline V lookup: CDR1 SGHRS, CDR2 YFSETQ. The germline V and J ends were trimmed by 0 bases and 5 bases, with 11 bases remaining between them. The CDR3 spans 14 residues. In nucleotides, the CDR3 is TGCGCCAGCAGCTTGGAGTACGTTGAGTATGGCTACACCTTC. It codes for CASSLEYVEYGYTF.

The gene calls are TRBV27 and TRBJ1-6; D gene unclear. This CDR3 spans 13 amino acids. Germline CDR1 and CDR2: MNHEY and SMNVEV (reference sequence). Between the trimmed V and J ends, which lost 5 bases and 8 bases, there was a span of 10 bases. CDR3 bases: TGTGCCAGCAGTATGTCAGGATATTCACCCCTCCACTTT. It codes for CASSMSGYSPLHF.

This clonotype occurred a few times. J is TRBJ2-1 and V is TRBV6-1; TRBD2 is a possible D gene (5 bases). This CDR3 spans 15 amino acids. V was cut by 4 bases and J by 0 bases, with 10 bases left in between. Per the germline V gene, CDR1 is MNHNS and CDR2 is SASEGT. As DNA, the CDR3 is TGTGCCAGCAGTGTTAGCGCCAGCTCCTACAATGAGCAGTTCTTC. This codes for CASSVSASSYNEQFF.